This TCR beta chain was retrieved from a study of PD-L1 blockade in urothelial cancer. Study-wide context: About 85% of the roughly 30 patients comprised males who had bladder-origin urothelial cancer.

The trim removed 6 bases at V and 2 bases at J, leaving 2 bases unmatched. Germline V gene sequence: CDR1 SQVTM, CDR2 ANQGSEA. The CDR3 extends over 13 amino acids. Points on this clone: Its antigen remains unknown.

Specified time point: peripheral blood 6 weeks after treatment start. PCRs were each spiked with synthetic TCR analog templates. This table comes from immunoSEQ multiplex PCR, and its TCRdb copy is limited to in-frame clones, with some not included. The sample yields about 48,000 clones, around 87% seen once. Notes on the study in general: At 3 weeks on treatment, tumor-associated clones expanded more with durable benefit. Better survival was predicted by below-median pretreatment blood TCR clonality.

The origin of this receptor is a man between 60 and 70 years old with urothelial cancer. The input for sequencing was PBMCs, taken around atezolizumab (anti-PD-L1) treatment. This chain uses TRBV29-1 with TRBJ1-1; 11 nucleotides align to TRBD1. The CDR3 protein is CSVGTGGNTEAFF. CDR3 bases: TGCAGCGTCGGGACAGGGGGAAACACTGAAGCTTTCTTT.